This T cell receptor (beta chain) was profiled in a study of cytomegalovirus exposure and HLA in healthy donors (dated by TCRdb to the late 2010s). Describing the broader study: In an earlier analysis of 450 to 750 of the donors, roughly 300 Gb of sequence data and 90 million to 120 million unique TCR beta sequences from 150 million to 200 million T cells were reported. Roughly 300 gigabases of sequencing data and around 88 million unique TCR sequences made up an early release that covered approximately 650 HLA-typed donors. Of the 350 to 400 genotyped donors, 65% to 90% fell in the genetic ancestry cluster associated with self-reported Caucasian donors. The study was designed to test whether signatures of past pathogen exposure could be identified by cataloging public T cell receptors. Using immunosequencing, the study profiled T cell repertoires from about 620 subjects and related those repertoires to cytomegalovirus serostatus. In addition to the first cohort of 666 subjects, a separate validation cohort of around 110 different subjects was used. To predict cytomegalovirus infection status, the study combined high-throughput TCR immunosequencing, statistical association of individual TCRs with disease status, and machine learning. In a later analysis, previously published TCR beta repertoires from 670 or so donors were re-analyzed and high-resolution HLA genotyping was added so that TCR occurrence patterns could be studied. In the later analysis, no new phenotypic data were used to find candidate immune exposures; instead, reliance was placed on TCR beta sequences and their occurrence across donors. An earlier analysis of approximately 630 of the donors applied high-throughput TCR beta sequencing to assess whether each TCR beta V gene segment acted as functional or pseudogenic. Donor age, sex, ethnicity and CMV serostatus were compiled alongside the repertoire data. A later genetic analysis took genome-wide SNP genotypes for about 55% of the 666 donors and used that subset as a discovery cohort. All discovery cohort repertoires had been generated using a single sequencing platform. HLA typing included class I and class II loci at four-digit resolution. The number of typed donors differed by locus: roughly 629-640 for A, B, C, DRB1 and DQB1; 500 to 550 for DQA1; 606 for DPA1; and around 490 for DPB1. Four to six DR-DQ haplotypes were handled as single units for association and clustering because linkage in the cohort was strong. On average, approximately 250,000 unique TCR beta nucleotide sequences were sequenced per donor among 398 genotyped donors of the cohort, with roughly 18% of those sequences being non-productive. Here is what the overall study found, with its caveats: It was suggested by the authors that the approach could potentially be generalized to other disease states and immunological phenotypes. Fewer than 20 rarely observed V segments, including chromosome 9 orphons, were excluded from the earlier analysis of approximately 600 of the donors because counts were too low. Most CMV-associated TCR beta chains appeared to be HLA-restricted in a later analysis, and the HLA associations seemed to be driven largely by CMV exposure. A later genetic analysis reported fewer N-insertions in productive TCRs among donors in an Asian-associated ancestry cluster than the roughly 700-donor mean. Presence/absence analyses assumed roughly uniform sequencing depth across donors, an assumption that may not hold. A later analysis found that HLA-associated TCR beta chains were more clonally expanded and had lower generation probabilities than equally common non-associated chains. A cluster of highly shared sequence variants was judged likely to represent a technical artifact of the sequencing pipeline. Because the 87-base-pair reads could not distinguish some IMGT-functional V segments, including TRBV6-2 and TRBV6-3, those segments were excluded. Because HLA typing was unavailable for some donors at each locus, only the typed subset was used in association tests. A further reported finding was that TCR beta sequences accurately predicted the HLA-A and HLA-B alleles for most subjects in the first cohort. Correlated functional status among segregating V segments might be attributable to linkage disequilibrium, but an unknown experimental factor could not be ruled out. In a later analysis, several top co-occurrence clusters were reported to appear linked to parvovirus B19, influenza, CMV and Epstein-Barr virus. Most TCR sequences were observed very rarely across donors, whereas some public TCRs were present in many individuals. Assigning TCR associations to individual alleles was difficult when HLA alleles, especially DR and DQ, strongly co-occurred. The classifier was reported to diagnose cytomegalovirus status with high specificity and sensitivity in both the original and validation cohorts. A later analysis found that TCR association rates varied across HLA loci, with DRB1 alleles showing the most associated TCRs and HLA-C alleles the fewest. An earlier analysis of around 500 of the donors showed that most TCR beta V segments appeared in productive rearrangements either about 90% or about 30% of the time, which broadly matched IMGT annotations. A later analysis associated about 17,000 TCR beta sequences with specific HLA alleles at a false discovery rate of 0.05. In the study, about 150 TCR beta chains were listed as associated with cytomegalovirus. In a later genetic analysis, a missense DCLRE1C variant was associated with V-gene and J-gene trimming of TCR beta chains, and the association was replicated in an independent cohort. The only immune exposure information available for the cohort was CMV serostatus. In vitro tests confirmed that a few of the cytomegalovirus-associated TCR beta chains recognize cytomegalovirus antigens. This cohort had only TCR beta chains sequenced, and the lack of alpha or paired-chain data limited which features could be detected.

Clipping removes 2 bases from V and 8 bases from J, with 11 as the unmatched junction base count. Measured from the cysteine to the phenylalanine, the CDR3 is 16 residues long. The sequence is cut down to CDR3 DNA, 48 bases in frame from base 1. Via the germline V gene, CDR1 is SGHRS and CDR2 YFSETQ. As for this clone: Its antigen is unknown. No qualities accompany the bases; no much larger clone lies one base away.

The cohort was made up of approximately 700 healthy bone marrow donors. At the time of sampling, all cohort members were nominally healthy, though unrecorded immune exposures were likely present. The donor was CMV seronegative and was included in the group of a few hundred seronegative cohort members. A peripheral blood sample was provided by each donor, and peripheral blood mononuclear cells were used for TCR beta sequencing. The Qiagen DNeasy Blood Extraction Kit was used to extract genomic DNA from the blood cell samples. Receptor libraries were prepared by the immunoSEQ multiplex PCR assay. For the multiplex PCR, a mixture combining 60 forward primers for TCR Vbeta segments and 13 reverse primers for TCR Jbeta segments was used. Amplification of the CDR3 region of rearranged TCR beta genes was performed with a multiplex PCR assay on genomic DNA. The amplified TCR beta libraries were sequenced on the Illumina HiSeq System as 87-base-pair reads. Processing in the source paper ran as follows. Across the 670 or so repertoires, a later analysis counted tens of millions of unique TCR beta chains, 8.5 million to 12 million of which were shared by at least two donors. A nearest-neighbor algorithm error-corrected the raw reads and collapsed the reads into unique sequences, merging closely related sequences to remove PCR and sequencing errors. CDR3 sequences were aligned to IMGT reference sequences to assign V, D and J gene segments. For a sequence to be retained, at least a six-nucleotide match to both a V gene segment and a J gene segment was required. A rearrangement counted as productive if the CDR3 had no stop codons and remained in frame with V and J, and every other rearrangement counted as non-productive. CDR3 was defined by IMGT convention, running from the second conserved V-encoded cysteine to the conserved J-encoded phenylalanine. The earlier analysis of some 540 of the donors excluded any sequence lacking an unambiguous match to a single V gene segment. In an earlier analysis of about 590 of the donors, a V segment was called functional when productive rearrangements were above 56.7%, and segregating when the standard deviation between donors exceeded 5%. A statistical classification framework was built for diagnosing cytomegalovirus status from the catalog of TCR beta chain sequences. V and J gene assignment, in a later analysis, came from comparing TCR nucleotide sequences with IMGT/GENE-DB human TR gene sequences. Using the TCRdist pipeline, a later analysis assigned CDR3 sequences along with most-parsimonious VDJ recombination scenarios. In a later analysis, each TCR beta chain was defined by its CDR3 amino acid sequence together with its V-gene family, and reads without a unique V-gene family were excluded. To address suspected cross-contamination and a sequencing artifact, a later analysis removed a few hundred highly shared, low-generation-probability nucleotide sequences. For each public chain, a later analysis derived a clonal expansion index from normalized ranks of inferred template counts within each repertoire. Generation probabilities in a later analysis came from a VDJ recombination model fitted to out-of-frame rearrangements, and those results were checked against IGoR. Hypergeometric tests were used in a later analysis to score TCR-TCR, TCR-HLA and TCR-CMV co-occurrence, with a repertoire-size bias correction applied to the TCR pairs. In a later analysis, false discovery rates were estimated by permuting HLA or CMV assignments 20 times. In a later analysis, co-occurring TCRs were grouped with DBSCAN, and TCRdist sequence similarity was added when clustering was performed within HLA-allele-positive subsets. Repertoires with fewer than 30,000 or more than 120,000 public chains, plus five repertoires with anomalous nucleotide sharing, were excluded from co-occurrence clustering. As stored in TCRdb, this immuneACCESS dataset retains in-frame rearrangements with V and J assigned. A fraction of the clones does not appear; measured against another copy, unresolved V genes explain less than half of the discrepancy, and the remainder lacks a known reason. V, J and clone size reflect that table, while D and trimming were determined from the DNA. The sample contains 280,000 or so clones, 70% to 90% of them found a single time. The ten largest make up about 2.3% of the sample.

Sequencing was performed on PBMCs. This receptor was obtained from a woman between 18 and 29 years old in good health and CMV-seronegative. The rearrangement joined TRBV5-1 to TRBJ1-2; 11 junctional bases match TRBD1. The CDR3 corresponds to CASSFLGGQGADGYTF. The DNA reads as follows: TGCGCCAGCAGCTTTTTAGGTGGACAGGGGGCGGACGGCTACACCTTC.